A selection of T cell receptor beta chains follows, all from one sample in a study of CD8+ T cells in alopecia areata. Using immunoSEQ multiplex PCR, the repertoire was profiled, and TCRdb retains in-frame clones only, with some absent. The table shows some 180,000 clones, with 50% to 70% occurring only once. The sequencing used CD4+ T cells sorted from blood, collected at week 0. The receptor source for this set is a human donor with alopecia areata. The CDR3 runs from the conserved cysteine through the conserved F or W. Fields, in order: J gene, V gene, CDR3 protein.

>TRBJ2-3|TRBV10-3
CAIKSGNITQYF
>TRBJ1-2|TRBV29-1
CSVDLLGKAYTF
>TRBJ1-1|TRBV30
CAWRNDRAFF
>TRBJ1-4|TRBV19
CATGHPLELFF
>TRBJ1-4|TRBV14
CASSQVVSGEKLFF
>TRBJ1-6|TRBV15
CATSREGTALQSSLHF
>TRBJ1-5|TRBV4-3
CASSRKRQGTQPQHF
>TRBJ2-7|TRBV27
CASSLKDSYEQYF
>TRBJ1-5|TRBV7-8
CASSFAEGRINQPQHF
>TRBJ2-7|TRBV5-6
CASSLSVYEQYF
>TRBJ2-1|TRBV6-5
CASSSPPRGGYNEQFF
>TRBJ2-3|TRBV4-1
CASSQGRGVTDTQYF
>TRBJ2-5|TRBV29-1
CSVDPTGDQYF
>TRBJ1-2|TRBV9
CASSVASGAYGYTF
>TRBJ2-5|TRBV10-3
CAISRGVSETQYF
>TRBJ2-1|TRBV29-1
CSVRKDSRTYNEQFF
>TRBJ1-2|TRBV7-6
CASSSDRGGYTF
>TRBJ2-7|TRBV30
CAWKVRDRDGYEQYF
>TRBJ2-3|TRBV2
CAIRTGYTDTQYF
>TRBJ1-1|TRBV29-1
CSVDPMRNF
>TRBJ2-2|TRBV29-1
CSAGGAGYTGELFF
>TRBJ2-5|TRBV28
CASSLFRGGRETQYF
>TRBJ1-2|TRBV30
CAWQDRNYGYTF
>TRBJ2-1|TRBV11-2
CASSPSNGVNEQFF
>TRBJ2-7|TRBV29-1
CSVDDGPHYEQYF
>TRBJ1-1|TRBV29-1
CSVETYRGEEAFF
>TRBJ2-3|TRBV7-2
CASSPAGDTQYF
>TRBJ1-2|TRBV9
CASSVEVTGYTF
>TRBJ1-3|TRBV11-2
CASSRTKDTIYF
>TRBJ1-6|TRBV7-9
CASSPPIAGGNSPLHF
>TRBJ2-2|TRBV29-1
CSVFDRVSNTGELFF
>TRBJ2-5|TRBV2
CASRGLAGDVQETQYF
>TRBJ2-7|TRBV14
CASSQWGISYEQYF
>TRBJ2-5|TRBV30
CAWSVRETQYF
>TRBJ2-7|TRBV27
CASSLLGTISYEQYF
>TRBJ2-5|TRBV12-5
CASVGSETQYF
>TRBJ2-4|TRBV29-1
CSVGGRNQNIQYF